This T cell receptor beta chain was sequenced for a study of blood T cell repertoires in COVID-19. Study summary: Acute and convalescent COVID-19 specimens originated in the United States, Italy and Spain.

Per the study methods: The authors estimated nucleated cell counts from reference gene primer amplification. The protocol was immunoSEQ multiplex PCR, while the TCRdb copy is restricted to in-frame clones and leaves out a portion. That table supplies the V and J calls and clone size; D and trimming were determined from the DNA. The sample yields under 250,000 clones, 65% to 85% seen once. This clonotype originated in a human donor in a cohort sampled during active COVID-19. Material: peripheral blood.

The CDR3 sequence is CASSVTRGNEQFF. DNA of the CDR3: TGTGCCAGTAGTGTAACACGAGGGAATGAGCAGTTCTTC. The genes are TRBV19 and TRBJ2-1; perhaps TRBD2 as D (5 bases). Trimming stripped 5 bases from V and 7 bases from J, with 12 bases between. CDR1 is LNHDA and CDR2 is SQIVND in the germline V gene (reference sequence). The CDR3 contains 13 residues.